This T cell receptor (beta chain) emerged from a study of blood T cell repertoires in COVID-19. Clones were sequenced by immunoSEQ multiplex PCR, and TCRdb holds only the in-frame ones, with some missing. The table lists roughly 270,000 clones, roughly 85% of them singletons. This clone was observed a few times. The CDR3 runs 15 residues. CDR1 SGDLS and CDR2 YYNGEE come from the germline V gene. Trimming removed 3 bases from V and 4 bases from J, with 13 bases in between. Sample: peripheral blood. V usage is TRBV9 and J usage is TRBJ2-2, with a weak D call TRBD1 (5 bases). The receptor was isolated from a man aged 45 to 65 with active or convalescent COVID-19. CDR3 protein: CASSGDRGSTGELFF. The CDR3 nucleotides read TGTGCCAGCAGCGGGGATAGGGGATCCACCGGGGAGCTGTTTTTT.